This TCR beta chain appears in the sequencing data of a study of immune cell composition in non-small cell lung cancer. Clones were read by immunoSEQ multiplex PCR, and TCRdb kept only the in-frame ones, dropping some. The sample records thousands of clones, about 70% being singletons. CDR1 MGHDK and CDR2 SYGVNS come from the germline V gene. The CDR3 is made up of 13 amino acids. The V end lost 5 bases, the J end lost 3 bases, and 10 bases lay between the germline ends. Normal lung was taken at the farthest possible site, at least 3 cm from tumour. The chain joins TRBV25-1 to TRBJ1-1; the D is unclear. This clonotype was sampled from a human donor with non-small cell lung cancer. Sample: non-adjacent lung tissue. CDR3 protein: CASSLRRDTEAFF. CDR3 nucleotides: TGTGCCAGCAGTCTCAGGCGTGACACTGAAGCTTTCTTT.